The 5 T cell receptor beta chains presented below share a single source sample, sequenced in a study of T cells expressing NK-cell markers. Following a re-call of the 5' RACE reads, TCRdb has one entry per CDR3 protein and lacks DNA. The sample totals 150,000 to 170,000 distinct CDR3 sequences; its top ten clones hold 30% to 45%. The sample comprised blood T cells: a sorted CD56 or NKG2C T cell subset, CD4+ or CD8+ T cells, or bulk PBMC T cells (not recorded which). The origin of the receptors is a woman aged 45-60 years in good health.

The chain is built from TRBV7-2 and TRBJ2-5. The CDR3 length is 16 residues. Germline-derived CDR1 and CDR2 are SGHTA and FQGNSA. The CDR3 sequence is CASSKKVWTERETQYF.

This sequence joins TRBV27 and TRBJ1-5; without DNA, the TCRdb call of TRBD1 cannot be checked. CDR1 is MNHEY, CDR2 SMNVEV, per germline (reference sequence). The CDR3 length is 16 residues. This CDR3 reads CASSLTGAVVNQPQHF.

The J gene is TRBJ2-3, the V gene TRBV10-2. The germline gives CDR1 WSHSY, CDR2 SAAADI. This CDR3 is 15 amino acids long. CDR3 region: CASSAVGFDTDTQYF.

V and J are TRBV30 and TRBJ2-1; as DNA is missing, the TRBD1 call by TCRdb cannot be tested. Germline CDR1 and CDR2: GTSNPN and SVGIG (reference sequence). The CDR3 has 11 residues. CDR3: CAWSDGGEQFF.

V is TRBV19 and J is TRBJ1-2; absent DNA, TCRdb's TRBD1 call cannot be checked. This CDR3 is 13 amino acids long. Germline CDR1 is LNHDA and CDR2 is SQIVND (reference sequence). The CDR3 sequence is CASSPRPLGGYTF.